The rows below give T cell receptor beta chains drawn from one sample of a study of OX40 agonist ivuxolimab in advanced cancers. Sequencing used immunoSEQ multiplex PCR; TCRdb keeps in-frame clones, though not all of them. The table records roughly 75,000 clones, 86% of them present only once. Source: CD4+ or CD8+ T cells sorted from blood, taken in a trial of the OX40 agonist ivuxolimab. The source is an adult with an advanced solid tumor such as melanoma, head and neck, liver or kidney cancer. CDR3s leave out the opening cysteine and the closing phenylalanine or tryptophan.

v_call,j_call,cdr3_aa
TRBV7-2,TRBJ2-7,ASSLAPDYEQY
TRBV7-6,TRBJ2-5,ASSFQMGYQETQY
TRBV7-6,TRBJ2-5,ASSRATAMVETQY
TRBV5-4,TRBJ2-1,ASSLEAGRRGEQF
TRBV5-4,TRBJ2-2,ASSLRLGELF
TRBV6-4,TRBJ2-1,ASSSDSQGAYNEQF
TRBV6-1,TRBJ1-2,ASHQGGISYGYT
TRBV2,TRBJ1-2,ASSEGPSERSGYT
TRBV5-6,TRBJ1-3,ASSHVRSGNTIY
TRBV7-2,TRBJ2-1,ASSLARGHNEQF
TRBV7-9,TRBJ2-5,ASSLPRTSGGEETQY
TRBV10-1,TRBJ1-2,ASSVNGDRGHCSYGYT
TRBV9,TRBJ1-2,ASSVGGASTATYGYT
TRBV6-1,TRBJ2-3,ASSEARQGQY
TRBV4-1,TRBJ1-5,ASGTDRWNQPQH
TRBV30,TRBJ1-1,AWSVSGAGTEAF
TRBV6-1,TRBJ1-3,ASSVGQGASGNTIY
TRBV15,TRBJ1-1,ATSRDRRENSEAF
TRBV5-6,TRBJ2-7,ASSFDLYEQY
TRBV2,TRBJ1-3,ASSRDRGLGNTIY
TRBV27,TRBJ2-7,ASSPNWASIEQY
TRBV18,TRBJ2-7,ASSQQTGAEY